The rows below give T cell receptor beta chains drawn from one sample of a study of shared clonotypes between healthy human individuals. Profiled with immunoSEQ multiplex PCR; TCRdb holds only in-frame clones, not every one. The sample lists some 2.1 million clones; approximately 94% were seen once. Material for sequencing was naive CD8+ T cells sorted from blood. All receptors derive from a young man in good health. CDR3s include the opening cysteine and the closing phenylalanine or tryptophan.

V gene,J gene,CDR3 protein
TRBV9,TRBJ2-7,CASNEGDTTYEQYF
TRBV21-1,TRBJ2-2,CASSNPAGGRTGELFF
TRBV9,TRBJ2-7,CASSVASGSEQYF
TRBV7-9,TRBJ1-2,CASSSGQGENYGYTF
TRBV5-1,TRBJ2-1,CASSRWASSYNEQFF
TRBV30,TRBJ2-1,CAWSVVAGGDNEQFF
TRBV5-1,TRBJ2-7,CASRYGLAGTYEQYF
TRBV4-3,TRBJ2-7,CASSQGGHYEQYF
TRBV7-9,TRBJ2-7,CASSFAPGGEQYF
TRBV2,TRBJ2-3,CASSETTDTQYF
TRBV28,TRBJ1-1,CASSLMGGAEAFF
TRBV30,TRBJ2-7,CAWSASYEQYF
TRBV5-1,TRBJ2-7,CASTETSGTYEQYF
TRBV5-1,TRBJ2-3,CASSLSLAGLTDTQYF